These 6 T cell receptor beta chains came from one sample sequenced in a study of shared clonotypes between healthy human individuals. Clones were read by immunoSEQ multiplex PCR, and TCRdb kept only the in-frame ones, dropping some. The sample records approximately 2.1 million clones, about 92% being singletons. Specimen: naive CD4+ T cells from PBMCs. The subset here: CD45RA+ positively selected. These receptors were collected from a man younger than 35 in good health. Some clones in this sample may be carry-over from other donors' samples.

The chain joins TRBV5-1 to TRBJ1-1, with 9 bases fitting TRBD1. This CDR3 spans 16 amino acids. Germline-derived CDR1 and CDR2 are SGHRS and YFSETQ. J gave up 4 bases and V 4 bases, and 11 bases lay outside the gene matches. The chain's CDR3 is CASSPHGTGPGTEAFF. The CDR3, as DNA: TGCGCCAGCAGCCCCCACGGGACAGGGCCCGGCACTGAAGCTTTCTTT. Based on the CDR3 plus reference TRBV5-1 and TRBJ1-1, the full variable domain is KAGVTQTPRYLIKTRGQQVTLSCSPISGHRSVSWYQQTPGQGLQFLFEYFSETQRNKGNFPGRFSGRQFSNSRSEMNVSTLELGDSALYLCASSPHGTGPGTEAFFGQGTRLTVV.

The genes are TRBV7-8 and TRBJ1-1; no reliable D call. The CDR3 spans 13 residues. The germline gives CDR1 SGHVS, CDR2 FQNEAQ. V dropped 2 bases and J dropped 1 base, with 5 bases sitting between them. The CDR3 protein is CASSLITNTEAFF. The CDR3 DNA sequence: TGTGCCAGCAGCTTAATTACGAACACTGAAGCTTTCTTT.

The chain recombines TRBV19 with TRBJ1-5; D is possibly TRBD1 (6 bases). The CDR3 totals 15 residues. Germline loops: CDR1 LNHDA, CDR2 SQIVND (reference sequence). With 6 bases removed from V and 2 bases from J, the gap between germline ends came to 14 bases. The DNA of the CDR3 is TGTGCCAGTAGGGAACAGGGATTGGGCAATCAGCCCCAGCATTTT. It yields the protein CASREQGLGNQPQHF.

For this clone: The sample contains more than one DNA sequence encoding this CDR3. This chain links TRBV28 with TRBJ2-2; 8 nucleotides agree with TRBD1. Looked up from germline, CDR1 is MDHEN and CDR2 is SYDVKM. The CDR3 has 14 residues. Trimming cost V 6 bases and J 0 bases; bases outside gene matches: 0. CDR3 bases: TGTGCCAGCAGGGACAGGGCGAACACCGGGGAGCTGTTTTTT. As protein: CASRDRANTGELFF.

The rearrangement uses TRBV11-1 and TRBJ2-5; 10 bases line up with TRBD1. CDR1 SGHAT and CDR2 FQDESV come from the germline V gene (reference sequence). V dropped 5 bases and J dropped 5; count of bases not matched to a gene: 8. The CDR3 extends over 15 amino acids. Here the CDR3 DNA reads TGTGCCAGCAGCATCCCGACAGGGGGCGCGGAGACCCAGTACTTC. As protein: CASSIPTGGAETQYF.

The V gene is TRBV19, the J gene TRBJ2-1; maybe TRBD1 (5 bases). CDR1 and CDR2 from the germline V gene are LNHDA and SQIVND (reference sequence). This CDR3 spans 16 amino acids. The germline V and J ends were trimmed by 7 bases and 2 bases, with 18 bases remaining between them. CDR3 amino acids: CASTSFTGSPYNEQFF. In DNA form, the CDR3 reads TGTGCCAGTACCTCCTTCACAGGTTCCCCCTACAATGAGCAGTTCTTC.